Sequencing of this T cell receptor (beta chain) was carried out in a study of Ad26.COV2.S vaccination and SARS-CoV-2 variants. As for the study in general: Donor got 5x10^10 or 1x10^11 viral particles of Ad26.COV2.S.

As for treatment: some 20 received Ad26.COV2.S at low or high dose, single or two shots; several received placebo; per-sample allocation not given. Vaccine and placebo recipients were sampled on day 63 after the first injection. Boston hosted the donor, who was an adult aged 18-55 years. This CDR3 is 15 amino acids long. Trimming left V 2 bases short and J 4 bases short, with 11 bases between. From germline, CDR1 is LNHDA and CDR2 SQIVND (reference sequence). This table comes from immunoSEQ multiplex PCR, and its TCRdb copy is limited to in-frame clones, with some not included. Of roughly 510,000 clones in the sample, approximately 88% were seen once.

The clonotype was recovered from a person between 18 and 65 years old who received the Ad26.COV2.S COVID-19 vaccine or a placebo. The sample here was peripheral blood, taken in a trial of Ad26.COV2.S vaccine versus placebo. The chain combines TRBV19 with TRBJ1-4; D is undetermined. The CDR3 reads CASSISGPRNEKLFF. The CDR3 region has the DNA TGTGCCAGTAGTATATCCGGACCGCGTAATGAAAAACTGTTTTTT.